Reported below is one T cell receptor beta chain. Antigen specificity is unknown. These data originate in a study of CD8 T cell repertoires and HIV-1 epitope variants. Study summary: Controls were a CMV, EBV and flu peptide pool, Ebola AY9 negative control, and no-peptide well. A roughly ten-day culture received IL-2, IL-7 and IL-15 on days 3 and 7. The baseline condition was 1M T cells left uncultured.

The table came from immunoSEQ multiplex PCR; TCRdb's copy has only in-frame clones and leaves some out. The data show about 7,100 clones, 66% seen once. CDR3 length: 14 residues. Per the germline V gene, CDR1 is PRHDT and CDR2 is FYEKMQ (reference sequence). The V and J ends lost 7 bases and 0 bases respectively, with 9 bases between them. This chain links TRBV13 with TRBJ1-4, with D possibly TRBD1 on 6 matching bases. The sequence was collected from a male donor with HIV. The source material was cultured CD8+ T cells derived from PBMCs. The CDR3 region is CASKQGSTNEKLFF. CDR3 bases: TGTGCCAGCAAACAGGGTTCAACTAATGAAAAACTGTTTTTT.